These 29 T cell receptor beta chains were sequenced from one sample in a study of cytomegalovirus exposure and HLA in healthy donors. The study ran its PCR with 60 Vbeta and 13 Jbeta primers. Produced via immunoSEQ multiplex PCR; TCRdb's table is partial and in-frame only. The sample consists of some 180,000 clones, around 80% of them appearing once. The specimen was PBMCs. The receptors shown here come from a man between 40 and 49 years old in good health and CMV-seropositive.

This CDR3 reads CASSDSSSDTQYF. CDR3 sequence (DNA): TGTGCCAGCAGTGACTCGAGCTCAGATACGCAGTATTTT. This sequence joins TRBV6-4 and TRBJ2-3; the D is unclear. V lost 0 bases and J 4 bases, leaving 5 bases between the germline ends. Looked up from germline, CDR1 is MRHNA and CDR2 is SNTAGT. The CDR3 has 13 amino acids.

V is TRBV19 and J is TRBJ1-1, with D possibly matching TRBD1 (5 bases). Germline CDR1 and CDR2: LNHDA and SQIVND (reference sequence). The CDR3 totals 15 residues. V lost 1 base and J lost 1, with 10 bases in between. The CDR3 loop reads CASSIGRTPNTEAFF. DNA for the CDR3: TGTGCCAGTAGTATAGGAAGGACACCGAACACTGAAGCTTTCTTT.

The gene calls are TRBV5-1 and TRBJ2-2; perhaps TRBD2 as D (6 bases). CDR1 SGHRS and CDR2 YFSETQ come from the germline V gene. V shed 0 bases and J shed 5 bases, with 14 bases lying between them. This CDR3 comprises 16 residues. Here the CDR3 reads CASSLATGSYTGELFF. The DNA for the CDR3 is TGCGCCAGCAGCTTGGCCACCGGGAGCTATACCGGGGAGCTGTTTTTT.

This clone was seen more than once but under ten times. The chain couples TRBV7-3 to TRBJ1-1; D remains ambiguous. CDR1 and CDR2 from the germline V gene are SGHTA and FQGTGA. The CDR3 runs 18 residues. Trimming took off 2 bases at V and 1 base at J, with 20 bases between the two ends. In DNA form, the CDR3 reads TGTGCCAGCAGCTTAGCAATTAGTTACGTGAGGGAGAACACTGAAGCTTTCTTT. It codes for CASSLAISYVRENTEAFF.

The genes are TRBV19 and TRBJ1-1, with a tentative D call TRBD1 (5 bases). This CDR3 is 15 amino acids long. Germline assignment: CDR1 LNHDA and CDR2 SQIVND (reference sequence). Trimming removed 3 bases from V and 2 bases from J, with 13 bases in between. In DNA, the CDR3 is TGTGCCAGTAGTATTGCGGGGGTAGGAAACACTGAAGCTTTCTTT. It yields the protein CASSIAGVGNTEAFF.

V and J are TRBV19 and TRBJ1-1; unclear D gene. The V gene's germline CDR1 is LNHDA and CDR2 SQIVND (reference sequence). The V and J ends lost 7 bases and 1 base respectively, with 19 bases between them. The CDR3 consists of 16 residues. In DNA form, the CDR3 reads TGTGCCAGTACCCAGCGCTCGGGGAGCAGGAACACTGAAGCTTTCTTT. Translating it yields CASTQRSGSRNTEAFF.

The chain uses TRBV2 and TRBJ2-3; D is perhaps TRBD2 (6 bases). Germline lookup yields CDR1 SNHLY and CDR2 FYNNEI. Trimming removed 1 base at V and 6 bases at J, with 14 bases between. The CDR3 has 15 amino acids. Here the CDR3 reads CASSEEREDWDTQYF. In DNA form, the CDR3 reads TGTGCCAGCAGTGAAGAGAGGGAGGATTGGGATACGCAGTATTTT.

The chain is built from TRBV28 and TRBJ1-5; no definite D call. Trimming removed 5 bases at V and 9 bases at J, with 8 bases between. CDR3 length equals 11 residues. Germline V gene sequence: CDR1 MDHEN, CDR2 SYDVKM. The CDR3 here is CASSPSVPQHF. CDR3 DNA: TGTGCCAGCAGTCCTTCGGTGCCCCAGCATTTT.

The chain carries TRBV6-1 and TRBJ2-5; the match to TRBD1 covers 7 bases. CDR1 MNHNS and CDR2 SASEGT come from the germline V gene. This CDR3 spans 15 amino acids. Trimming cost V 1 base and J 3 bases; bases outside gene matches: 5. CDR3 region: CASSEGQGVEETQYF. The CDR3 DNA reads TGTGCCAGCAGTGAAGGGCAGGGGGTAGAAGAGACCCAGTACTTC.

This clone has a handful of counts. V and J are TRBV7-8 and TRBJ1-1; the match to TRBD1 covers 7 bases. Germline CDR1 reads SGHVS; CDR2 reads FQNEAQ. CDR3 size: 19 residues. The V gene end was trimmed by 5 bases and the J gene end by 3 bases; junction bases not matched to a gene: 21. The CDR3 spells CASSIRDRAFNRGDTEAFF. In DNA form, the CDR3 reads TGTGCCAGCAGCATACGAGACAGGGCCTTTAACCGAGGGGACACTGAAGCTTTCTTT.

The chain joins TRBV14 to TRBJ1-2; TRBD1 matches at 10 bases. Germline lookup yields CDR1 SGHDN and CDR2 FVKESK. This CDR3 is built from 15 residues. The J segment lost 7 bases and the V segment lost 3 bases, leaving 8 bases of the junction unmatched. CDR3 sequence: CASSQEGQGTVGYTF. DNA for the CDR3: TGTGCCAGCAGCCAGGAGGGACAGGGGACGGTTGGCTACACCTTC.

This chain connects TRBV18 to TRBJ2-3; D not certain. CDR3 length equals 14 residues. CDR1 and CDR2 from the germline V gene are KGHSH and LQKENI. V was clipped by 4 bases and J by 3 bases, with 11 bases between them. Written as DNA, the CDR3 is TGTGCCAGCTCACGATCGGCCGGGACAGATACGCAGTATTTT. This translates into CASSRSAGTDTQYF.

The chain links TRBV18 to TRBJ2-3; TRBD2 matches 10 bases. Germline V gene data show CDR1 as KGHSH and CDR2 as LQKENI. V lost 5 bases and J lost 6; bases outside the gene matches: 17. This CDR3 has 18 amino acids. The CDR3 sequence is CASSKGLAGAGFPDTQYF. CDR3 nucleotide sequence: TGTGCCAGCTCAAAGGGCCTAGCGGGAGCCGGATTCCCGGATACGCAGTATTTT.

V is TRBV7-2 and J is TRBJ1-5, with 11 positions matching TRBD1. The CDR3 loop spans 15 amino acids. Germline assignment: CDR1 SGHTA and CDR2 FQGNSA. J lost 5 bases, V lost 4 bases, and 4 bases had no gene match. CDR3 sequence reads: CASSSRTGGDQPQHF. CDR3 in DNA: TGTGCCAGCAGCTCCCGGACAGGGGGCGATCAGCCCCAGCATTTT.

The chain has TRBV2 and TRBJ1-1, with 7 bases matching TRBD1. With V trimmed by 4 bases and J by 0 bases, 2 bases remained unmatched. CDR1 and CDR2 (germline): SNHLY, FYNNEI. The CDR3 loop spans 14 amino acids. CDR3 in DNA: TGTGCCAGCAGTGCACAGGGGATGAACACTGAAGCTTTCTTT. It codes for CASSAQGMNTEAFF. The whole variable domain, filled in from reference TRBV2 and TRBJ1-1, reads EPEVTQTPSHQVTQMGQEVILRCVPISNHLYFYWYRQILGQKVEFLVSFYNNEISEKSEIFDDQFSVERPDGSNFTLKIRSTKLEDSAMYFCASSAQGMNTEAFFGQGTRLTVV.

The rearrangement uses TRBV6-5 and TRBJ2-7, with TRBD2 identical over 8 bases. The CDR3 is 15 residues long. Unmatched junction bases numbered 9, after V lost 7 bases and J lost 1 base. In germline, CDR1 is MNHEY, CDR2 SVGAGI. The CDR3 DNA reads as TGTGCCAGCACTCCCTACGGGGGGGCTTCCTACGAGCAGTACTTC. Translating it yields CASTPYGGASYEQYF.

This clone was picked up a small number of times. V is TRBV9 and J is TRBJ2-2; tentatively, D is TRBD2 (5 bases). CDR1 is SGDLS, CDR2 YYNGEE, per germline. This CDR3 has 18 amino acids. The V end was cut by 0 bases, the J end by 0 bases, with 15 bases between. The CDR3 loop is CASSVGGAERTNTGELFF. CDR3 nucleotides: TGTGCCAGCAGCGTAGGGGGTGCGGAGCGGACGAACACCGGGGAGCTGTTTTTT.

The chain links TRBV5-1 to TRBJ2-5; no clear D gene. V lost 4 bases to trimming and J lost 3 bases, with 10 bases between them. CDR3 size: 13 residues. From germline, CDR1 is SGHRS and CDR2 YFSETQ. This CDR3 is CASSEVGKETQYF. In DNA, the CDR3 is TGCGCCAGCAGCGAGGTCGGCAAAGAGACCCAGTACTTC.

This chain connects TRBV10-1 to TRBJ2-1; a weak D match, TRBD2 (5 bases). This CDR3 region has 16 residues. The V end was cut by 6 bases, the J end by 0 bases, with 15 bases between. CDR1 and CDR2 (germline): WNHNN, SYGVQD (reference sequence). The chain's CDR3 is CASSGLRGRSYNEQFF. CDR3 nucleotide sequence: TGCGCCAGCAGCGGACTCCGCGGACGCTCCTACAATGAGCAGTTCTTC.

This clone has just a few counts. The V and J genes are TRBV7-9 and TRBJ2-7; 10 nucleotides agree with TRBD2. Germline CDR1 is SEHNR and CDR2 is FQNEAQ (reference sequence). The CDR3 loop spans 16 amino acids. Unmatched junction bases numbered 13, after V lost 4 bases and J lost 7 bases. CDR3 region: CASSSVSGRNYDEQYF. DNA for the CDR3: TGTGCCAGCAGCTCCGTTAGCGGGAGGAACTACGATGAGCAGTACTTC.

This clone is medium-sized in the sample. This chain uses TRBV13 with TRBJ2-7; D is perhaps TRBD1 (5 bases). Germline V lookup: CDR1 PRHDT, CDR2 FYEKMQ (reference sequence). The CDR3 loop spans 13 amino acids. Deletions cut 7 bases from V and 3 bases from J, with 13 bases between. The CDR3 reads CASTSSRGYEQYF. DNA for the CDR3: TGTGCCAGCACCTCAAGTAGGGGCTACGAGCAGTACTTC.

This clone has only one observation. The chain recombines TRBV5-4 with TRBJ2-2; weak D call: TRBD2 (6 bases). This CDR3 contains 15 residues. V gave up 0 bases and J gave up 6 bases, with 12 bases separating them. Per the germline V gene, CDR1 is SGHNT and CDR2 is YYREEE (reference sequence). The CDR3 DNA is TGTGCCAGCAGCTTGGTGGGGTCGGGGGCCGGGGAGCTGTTTTTT. Translated, it gives CASSLVGSGAGELFF.

V gene TRBV25-1 combines with J gene TRBJ2-1; TRBD2 aligns across 10 bases. CDR1 and CDR2 from the germline V gene are MGHDK and SYGVNS. V gave up 4 bases and J gave up 1 base; unmatched junction bases: 4. CDR3 size: 16 residues. In nucleotides, the CDR3 is TGTGCCAGCAGTGGCCTAGCGGGAGTGTCCTACAATGAGCAGTTCTTC. Protein: CASSGLAGVSYNEQFF.

The CDR3 spells CASSLDRGHYEQYF. DNA for the CDR3: TGCGCCAGCAGCTTGGACAGGGGGCACTACGAGCAGTACTTC. The chain recombines TRBV5-1 with TRBJ2-7, with 9 bases that match TRBD1. Germline assignment: CDR1 SGHRS and CDR2 YFSETQ. This CDR3 region has 14 residues. With V trimmed by 0 bases and J by 3 bases, 1 base remained unmatched.

J is TRBJ1-2 and V is TRBV5-1; 8 positions match TRBD1. Germline V gene lookup returns CDR1 SGHRS and CDR2 YFSETQ. Trimming at V came to 4 bases and at J to 10 bases, leaving 9 bases not matched to a gene. This CDR3 is built from 13 residues. The DNA of the CDR3 is TGCGCCAGCAGCCTGGACAGGGAAGGTAACTACACCTTC. Its protein is CASSLDREGNYTF.

The table lists this clone with a count of one. The gene calls are TRBV19 and TRBJ2-1; 12 bases line up with TRBD2. V dropped 6 bases and J dropped 6; count of bases not matched to a gene: 9. CDR1 and CDR2 from the germline V gene are LNHDA and SQIVND (reference sequence). The CDR3 consists of 16 residues. CDR3 sequence reads: CASSELGLAGANEQFF. DNA of the CDR3: TGTGCCAGTAGCGAGCTGGGACTAGCGGGCGCCAATGAGCAGTTCTTC.

This clone turned up a few times. The rearrangement joins TRBV28 to TRBJ1-1, with unresolved D. V shed 5 bases and J shed 9 bases, with 13 bases lying between them. Germline loops: CDR1 MDHEN, CDR2 SYDVKM. The CDR3 is made up of 12 amino acids. Written as DNA, the CDR3 is TGTGCCAGCAGTCCCAACATGCCCCAAGCTTTCTTT. This encodes CASSPNMPQAFF.

The chain recombines TRBV7-2 with TRBJ1-4; D is ambiguous. Trimming took 1 base from V and 8 from J, leaving 14 bases between them. The CDR3 is 15 amino acids. CDR1 is SGHTA, CDR2 FQGNSA, per germline. The CDR3 loop reads CASSLERRAVEKLFF. The CDR3 DNA reads as TGTGCCAGCAGCTTAGAAAGGAGGGCTGTCGAAAAACTGTTTTTT.

The chain carries TRBV5-4 and TRBJ2-4, with TRBD1 identical over 8 bases. Trimming removed 0 bases from V and 2 bases from J; junction bases left unmatched: 4. This CDR3 contains 16 residues. CDR1 and CDR2 from the germline V gene are SGHNT and YYREEE (reference sequence). The DNA for the CDR3 is TGTGCCAGCAGCTTGGGTGGACAGGGAACCAAAAACATTCAGTACTTC. Translating gives CASSLGGQGTKNIQYF.